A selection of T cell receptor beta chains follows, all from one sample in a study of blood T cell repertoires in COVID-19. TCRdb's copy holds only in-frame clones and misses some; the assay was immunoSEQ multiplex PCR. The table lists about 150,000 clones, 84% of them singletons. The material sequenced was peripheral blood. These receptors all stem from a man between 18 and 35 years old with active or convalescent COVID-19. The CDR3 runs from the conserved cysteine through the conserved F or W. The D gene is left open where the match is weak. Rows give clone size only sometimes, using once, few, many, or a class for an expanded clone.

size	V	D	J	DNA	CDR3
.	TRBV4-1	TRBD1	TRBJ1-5	TGCGCCAGCAGCCAAGAGGGGACAGTCAATCAGCCCCAGCATTTT	CASSQEGTVNQPQHF
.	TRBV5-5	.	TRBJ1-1	TGTGCCAGCAGCTTGGCCGGGGGAGTGACCACTGAAGCTTTCTTT	CASSLAGGVTTEAFF
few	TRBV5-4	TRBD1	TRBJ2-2	TGTGCCAGCAGCGCCGGGGACAGGGGGCTTCGAGGGGAGCTGTTTTTT	CASSAGDRGLRGELFF
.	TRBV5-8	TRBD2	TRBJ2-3	TGTGCCAGCAGCTTGGCCGGGGCTAGCGGAAGCACAGATACGCAGTATTTT	CASSLAGASGSTDTQYF
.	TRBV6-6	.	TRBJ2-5	TGTGCCAGCAGTTACAGGTCTAGCACCCAAGAGACCCAGTACTTC	CASSYRSSTQETQYF
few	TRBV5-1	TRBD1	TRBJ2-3	TGCGCCAGCAGCATCCGGGACAGCTACACGCAGTATTTT	CASSIRDSYTQYF
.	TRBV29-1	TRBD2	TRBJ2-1	TGCAGCGTTGTGGGGCGGGAGGGCTCCAACAATGAGCAGTTCTTC	CSVVGREGSNNEQFF
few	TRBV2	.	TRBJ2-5	TGTGCCAGAAAGGGCGGGAAGACCCAGTACTTC	CARKGGKTQYF
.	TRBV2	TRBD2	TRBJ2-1	TGTGCCAGCAGTGAACGACTAGCGGGAGGGTCCCATGAGCAGTTCTTC	CASSERLAGGSHEQFF
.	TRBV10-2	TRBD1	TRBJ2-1	TGCGCCAGCAGTTTCCCGGGACAGGGGAATGAGCAGTTCTTC	CASSFPGQGNEQFF
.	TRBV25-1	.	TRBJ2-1	TGTGCCAGCAGTGAGCCCGGGACAAAGACGGTTGAGCAGTTCTTC	CASSEPGTKTVEQFF
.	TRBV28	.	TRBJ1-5	TGTGCCAGCCGTTGGGAGGGGAAAGGGTTTGGTCAGCCCCAGCATTTT	CASRWEGKGFGQPQHF
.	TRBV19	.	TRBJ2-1	TGTGCCAGTAGTGTTGACATCTACAATGAGCAGTTCTTC	CASSVDIYNEQFF
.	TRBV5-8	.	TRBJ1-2	TGTGCCAGCAGCTTCGCGACACTTAACTATGGCTACACCTTC	CASSFATLNYGYTF
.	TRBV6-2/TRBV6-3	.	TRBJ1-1	TGTGCCAGCAGTTTACCTCTCGGGGCTGAAGCTTTCTTT	CASSLPLGAEAFF
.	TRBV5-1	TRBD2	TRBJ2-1	TGCGCCAGCAGCCATAGCGGGGCCCCCGGGGATGAGCAGTTCTTC	CASSHSGAPGDEQFF
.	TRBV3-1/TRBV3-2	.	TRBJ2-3	TGTGCCAGCAGCCCCTCCGGGAGCACAGATACGCAGTATTTT	CASSPSGSTDTQYF
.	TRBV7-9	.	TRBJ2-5	TGTGCCAGCAGCTTAGCGGGGCGGACCCAGTACTTC	CASSLAGRTQYF
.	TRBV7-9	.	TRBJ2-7	TGTGCCAGCAGCTCCCACTACTCCTACGAGCAGTACTTC	CASSSHYSYEQYF
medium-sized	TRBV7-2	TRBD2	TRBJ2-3	TGTGCCAGCAGCTTACTAAGGACTAGTGATACGCAGTATTTT	CASSLLRTSDTQYF
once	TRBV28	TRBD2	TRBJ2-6	TGTGCCAGCAGTTTCCCCGGACTAGGTTTGGGTTCTGGGGCCAACGTCCTGACTTTC	CASSFPGLGLGSGANVLTF
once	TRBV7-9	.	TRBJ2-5	TGTGCCAGCAGCCCCGGTGATGCGTACCAAGAGACCCAGTACTTC	CASSPGDAYQETQYF
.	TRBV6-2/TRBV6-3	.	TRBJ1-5	TGTGCCAGCAGCCCTGGCGCGGACTATCAGCCCCAGCATTTT	CASSPGADYQPQHF
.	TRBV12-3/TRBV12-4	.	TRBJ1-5	TGTGCCAGCAGCCCAGGGCGGAATCAGCCCCAGCATTTT	CASSPGRNQPQHF
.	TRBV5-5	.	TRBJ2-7	TGTGCCAGCAGCTTGGGCGGCCAGCGGTCTTACGAGCAGTACTTC	CASSLGGQRSYEQYF
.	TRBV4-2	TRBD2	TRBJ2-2	TGTGCCAGCAGCCAAGAGTTCCGGGGACTAGCGGGAGGGTGGCACACCGGGGAGCTGTTTTTT	CASSQEFRGLAGGWHTGELFF
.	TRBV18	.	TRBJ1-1	TGTGCCAGCTCACCGTCCGCTGCGGGGGATAACACTGAAGCTTTCTTT	CASSPSAAGDNTEAFF
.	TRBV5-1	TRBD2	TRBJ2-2	TGCGCCAGCAGCTTGGGACTAGCGGGAGGTACCGGGGAGCTGTTTTTT	CASSLGLAGGTGELFF
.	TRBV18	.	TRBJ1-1	TGTGCCAGCTCACCTTCCGGGGTTTACACTGAAGCTTTCTTT	CASSPSGVYTEAFF
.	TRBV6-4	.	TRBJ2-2	TGTGCCAGCAGTGACTTTTATCGGACAGGGGAGCTGTTTTTT	CASSDFYRTGELFF